This TCR beta chain stems from a study of CD4 T cells in relation to SARS-CoV-2 and coronaviruses. At the level of the study: ViraFEST: roughly 10-day antigen culture of PBMCs, then TCR beta CDR3 sequencing.

This clone was seen only once. The antigen remains undetermined. Repertoires were generated with immunoSEQ multiplex PCR, while TCRdb's copy carries only in-frame clones and drops some. Of around 23,000 clones listed, 70% to 80% are singletons. CD4+ T cells from unexposed donors were obtained before the COVID-19 pandemic (2011-2018). After roughly 9 days of culture, CD4+ T cells were isolated. Two million PBMCs per well were cultured with around 10 IU/ml IL-2. Cultures received half-medium IL-2 refreshes on days 3 and 7. Whole-study findings and limits: This crossreactivity analysis covered spike protein alone, no other viral proteins.

This TCR derives from a human donor in good health. The sequenced material came from CD4+ T cells from PBMCs, cultured in vitro.

The DNA of the CDR3 is TGTGCCAGCAAACGGACTATGAACACTGAAGCTTTCTTT. This encodes CASKRTMNTEAFF. The rearrangement links TRBV6-5 to TRBJ1-1; D gene uncertain. The V end was cut by 7 bases, the J end by 0 bases, with 9 bases between. The CDR3 runs 13 residues. Per germline, CDR1 MNHEY and CDR2 SVGAGI.